In its sample, the clone carrying this TCR beta chain was seen once. Its cognate antigen is unknown. This entry belongs to a study of T cell responses to AZD1222 COVID-19 vaccine. Libraries were prepared by immunoSEQ multiplex PCR; TCRdb keeps only in-frame clonotypes and omits some of them. This table has 100,000 to 130,000 clones, around 90% appearing once. The CDR3 extends over 15 amino acids. Germline V gene data show CDR1 as SGDLS and CDR2 as YYNGEE. The V segment lost 0 bases and the J segment 8 bases; nucleotides outside the gene matches: 7. Findings and limits, study-wide: Clonal diversity was possibly underestimated, and white British individuals and females predominated among donors. Baseline serology detected seropositivity in only six or seven AZD1222 recipients. Receipt of two AZD1222 doses was followed by a rise in Spike-specific TCR breadth and depth. Repertoire collection took place solely once the T cell response had peaked.

The chain couples TRBV9 to TRBJ2-1, with 8 bases that match TRBD2. The material sequenced was peripheral blood, taken on day 0 of AZD1222 vaccination. The clonotype was recovered from an adult in good health. This CDR3 reads CASSVGSSGNYEQFF. CDR3 in DNA: TGTGCCAGCAGCGTAGGTAGTAGCGGGAATTATGAGCAGTTCTTC.